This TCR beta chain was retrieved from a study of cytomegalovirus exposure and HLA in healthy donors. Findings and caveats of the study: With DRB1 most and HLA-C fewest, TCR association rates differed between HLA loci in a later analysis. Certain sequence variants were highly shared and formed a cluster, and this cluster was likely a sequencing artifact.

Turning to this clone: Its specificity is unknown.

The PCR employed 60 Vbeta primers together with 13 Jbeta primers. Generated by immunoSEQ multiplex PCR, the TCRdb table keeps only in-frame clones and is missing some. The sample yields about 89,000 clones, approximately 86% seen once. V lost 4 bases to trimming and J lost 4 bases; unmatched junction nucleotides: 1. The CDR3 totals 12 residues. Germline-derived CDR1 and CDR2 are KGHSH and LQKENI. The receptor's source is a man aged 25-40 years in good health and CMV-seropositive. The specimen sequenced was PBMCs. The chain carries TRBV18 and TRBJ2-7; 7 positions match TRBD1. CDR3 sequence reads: CASSRGQYEQYF. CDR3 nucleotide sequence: TGTGCCAGCTCACGGGGACAGTACGAGCAGTACTTC.